This T cell receptor (beta chain) was retrieved from a study of blood T cell repertoires in COVID-19. Study-level information: Acute and convalescent COVID-19 samples came from the United States, Italy and Spain. PBMCs, B-cell-depleted T cells, or T cells provided the cDNA or gDNA that made up the material.

Original handling: Estimates of nucleated cell counts were drawn from the amplification of reference gene primers. Data came from immunoSEQ multiplex PCR; TCRdb stores just in-frame clones and leaves some out. V, J and clone size were drawn from that table, and D and trimming were deduced from the DNA. This sample yields around 180,000 clones, of which around 89% are seen a single time; around a quarter belongs to the top ten. The CDR3 length is 13 residues. Trimming took off 3 bases at V and 8 bases at J, with 14 bases between the two ends. The germline V gene has CDR1 SGDLS and CDR2 YYNGEE. The source is a man aged 60 to 75 with acute or convalescent COVID-19. Sequencing used peripheral blood. The chain employs TRBV9 and TRBJ1-2, with no clear D. CDR3 residues: CASSGREPGGYTF. The CDR3 DNA reads TGTGCCAGCAGCGGGCGGGAGCCGGGAGGCTACACCTTC.